These 2 T cell receptor beta chains came from one sample sequenced in a study of T-cell memory formation after mild COVID-19. TCRdb passed the 5' RACE reads through MiXCR, listing each CDR3 protein once. The sample includes approximately 560,000 distinct CDR3 sequences, approximately 15% of them seen just once. Specimen: PBMCs or a T cell subset sorted from them (not recorded which). These TCRs come from an adult woman who had mild COVID-19 (a few samples of this study predate the infection). Cell type and time point are not known.

Points on this clonotype: The missing conserved phenylalanine or tryptophan at the end of this CDR3 makes a read error likely. The limits of the CDR3 on the DNA are not certain, so only TCRdb's listed CDR3 is given. This rearrangement joins TRBV5-1 to TRBJ1-1. The CDR3 contains 8 residues when both ends are counted. In germline, CDR1 is SGHRS, CDR2 YFSETQ. CDR3 sequence: CASSLEDR.

This chain uses TRBV9 with TRBJ2-1; 8 nucleotides line up with TRBD1. The CDR3 runs 16 residues. Germline V gene lookup returns CDR1 SGDLS and CDR2 YYNGEE. Trimming at V came to 4 bases and at J to 7 bases, leaving 13 bases not matched to a gene. The DNA of the CDR3 is TGTGCCAGCAGCAATTCCCCCGGACAGGGTGAGAATGAGCAGTTCTTC. Its translation: CASSNSPGQGENEQFF.